A selection of T cell receptor beta chains follows, all from one sample in a study of blood T cell repertoires in COVID-19. The repertoire was sequenced with immunoSEQ multiplex PCR; TCRdb's copy has only in-frame clones and lacks some. Here the sample spans about 160,000 clones, approximately 80% being singletons. The specimen was PBMCs or T cells enriched from blood (not recorded which). The receptors were sampled from a man aged 35 to 55 who had recovered from COVID-19. Both conserved end residues are part of each CDR3. The order of the fields is V gene, CDR3 length, clone size, J gene, D gene, CDR3 DNA, CDR3 protein. A D gene is named only where the DNA matches it firmly. Some rows have no size entry. The others give once, few or many, or a class for an expanded clone.

>TRBV6-5|15|NA|TRBJ1-5|TRBD1
TGTGCCAGCAGTTACGGTGGGACAGGGAATCAGCCCCAGCATTTT
CASSYGGTGNQPQHF
>TRBV2|16|NA|TRBJ1-3|NA
TGTGCCAGCAGTGTAGGAGGCCTTCCCTCTGGAAACACCATATATTTT
CASSVGGLPSGNTIYF
>TRBV7-6|16|once|TRBJ1-2|TRBD1
TGTGCCAGCAGCCTCCAGACAGGGCGGGTAGACTATGGCTACACCTTC
CASSLQTGRVDYGYTF
>TRBV3-1/TRBV3-2|15|NA|TRBJ2-7|NA
TGTGCCAGCAGCCAAGCCCCCGACACGGCCTACGAGCAGTACTTC
CASSQAPDTAYEQYF
>TRBV4-2|20|many|TRBJ1-2|TRBD1
TGTGCCAGCAGCCATGATAACACACCACTGACAGGGTTGACGAACTATGGCTACACCTTC
CASSHDNTPLTGLTNYGYTF
>TRBV7-6|14|NA|TRBJ2-5|NA
TGTGCCAGCAGCATAAGACACTTCCAAGAGACCCAGTACTTC
CASSIRHFQETQYF
>TRBV13|15|once|TRBJ1-3|TRBD1
TGTGCCAGCACCGACAGGGGCGACTCTGGAAACACCATATATTTT
CASTDRGDSGNTIYF
>TRBV29-1|11|NA|TRBJ2-7|NA
TGCAGCGCGTACAGCCCCTACGAGCAGTACTTC
CSAYSPYEQYF
>TRBV3-1/TRBV3-2|15|NA|TRBJ2-1|TRBD2
TGTGCCAGCAGCCCCACACTAGCGAGGGGTGCGGAGCAGTTCTTC
CASSPTLARGAEQFF
>TRBV7-3|13|few|TRBJ1-3|TRBD1
TGTGCCAGCAGAGAGACAGGGTCGAACACCATATATTTT
CASRETGSNTIYF
>TRBV12-3/TRBV12-4|13|NA|TRBJ1-2|TRBD1
TGTGCCAGCAGGGCGACAGGGGTCTATGGCTACACCTTC
CASRATGVYGYTF
>TRBV3-1/TRBV3-2|16|NA|TRBJ1-2|TRBD1
TGTGCCAGCAGCCCCTCCGGGACAGGGTTGAGGTATGGCTACACCTTC
CASSPSGTGLRYGYTF
>TRBV7-4|11|NA|TRBJ1-4|NA
TGTGCCAGCAGCTTAACCGGAAAACTGTTTTTT
CASSLTGKLFF
>TRBV9|16|NA|TRBJ1-3|NA
TGTGCCAGCAGCGTAGCTTTTAGGGGCTCTGGAAACACCATATATTTT
CASSVAFRGSGNTIYF
>TRBV11-2|16|once|TRBJ1-5|NA
TGTGCCAGCAGCTTGGGAACTGGGAGTAGCAATCAGCCCCAGCATTTT
CASSLGTGSSNQPQHF
>TRBV24-1|12|NA|TRBJ2-1|NA
TGTGCCACCAGAGGAGCCCGCTTGGGGCAGTTCTTC
CATRGARLGQFF
>TRBV7-3|15|NA|TRBJ2-5|TRBD1
TGTGCCAGCAGCCGCCGACAGGGTACGGGGGAGACCCAGTACTTC
CASSRRQGTGETQYF
>TRBV7-9|15|NA|TRBJ1-1|TRBD1
TGTGCCAGCAGCTTAGGTACAGGGGGTAGAACTGAAGCTTTCTTT
CASSLGTGGRTEAFF
>TRBV9|16|NA|TRBJ2-5|TRBD2
TGTGCCAGCAGCGTAGGGGGGCTAGCGGGGATTGAGACCCAGTACTTC
CASSVGGLAGIETQYF
>TRBV19|16|once|TRBJ2-5|TRBD1
TGTGCCAGTAGTATCGGGGACAGGGGGCGCCAAGAGACCCAGTACTTC
CASSIGDRGRQETQYF
>TRBV27|15|NA|TRBJ1-6|NA
TGTGCCAGCAGTTTGCAGAACTCCTATAATTCACCCCTCCACTTT
CASSLQNSYNSPLHF
>TRBV21-1|15|NA|TRBJ1-2|NA
TGTGCCAGCAGCAAAGATCTACAGGGTTGCTATGGCTACACCTTC
CASSKDLQGCYGYTF
>TRBV3-1/TRBV3-2|18|NA|TRBJ2-2|TRBD2
TGTGCCAGCAGCCAAGTGCCAGCGGGGGGTACGAACACCGGGGAGCTGTTTTTT
CASSQVPAGGTNTGELFF
>TRBV7-9|14|NA|TRBJ1-3|TRBD1
TGTGCCAGCAGTTCAGACAGGGACGGAAACACCATATATTTT
CASSSDRDGNTIYF
>TRBV2|15|NA|TRBJ1-2|NA
TGTGCCAGCAGTGAAGGGGGAGTTGCTCGGTATGGCTACACCTTC
CASSEGGVARYGYTF
>TRBV3-1/TRBV3-2|13|NA|TRBJ2-1|NA
TGTGCCAGCAGCCAACAGTTGCACAATGAGCAGTTCTTC
CASSQQLHNEQFF